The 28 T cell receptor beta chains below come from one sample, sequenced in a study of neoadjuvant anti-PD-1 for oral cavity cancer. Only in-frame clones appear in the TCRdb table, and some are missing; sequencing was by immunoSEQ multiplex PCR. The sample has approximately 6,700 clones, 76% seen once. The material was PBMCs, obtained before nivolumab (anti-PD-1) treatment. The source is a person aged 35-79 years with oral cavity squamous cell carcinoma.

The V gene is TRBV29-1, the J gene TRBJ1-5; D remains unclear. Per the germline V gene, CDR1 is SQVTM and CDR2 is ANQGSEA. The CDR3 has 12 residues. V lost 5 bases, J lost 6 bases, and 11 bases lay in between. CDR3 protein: CSVLAEGQPQHF. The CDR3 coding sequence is TGCAGCGTTTTGGCCGAGGGTCAGCCCCAGCATTTT.

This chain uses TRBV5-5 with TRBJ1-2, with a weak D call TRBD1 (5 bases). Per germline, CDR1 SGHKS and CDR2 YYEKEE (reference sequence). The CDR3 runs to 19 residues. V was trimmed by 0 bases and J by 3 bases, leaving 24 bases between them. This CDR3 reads CASSLAKVGREIPYYGYTF. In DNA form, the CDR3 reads TGTGCCAGCAGCTTGGCCAAAGTCGGCAGGGAGATTCCATACTATGGCTACACCTTC.

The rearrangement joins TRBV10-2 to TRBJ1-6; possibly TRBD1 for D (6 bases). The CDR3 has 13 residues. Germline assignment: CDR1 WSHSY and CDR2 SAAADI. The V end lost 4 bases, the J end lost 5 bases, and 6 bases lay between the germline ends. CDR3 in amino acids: CASSGTDNSPLHF. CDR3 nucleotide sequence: TGCGCCAGCAGTGGGACAGATAATTCACCCCTCCACTTT.

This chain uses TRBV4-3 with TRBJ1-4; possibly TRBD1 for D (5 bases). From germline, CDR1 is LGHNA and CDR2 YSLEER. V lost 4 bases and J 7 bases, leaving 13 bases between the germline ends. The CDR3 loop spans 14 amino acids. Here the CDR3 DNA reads TGCGCCAGCAGCCCAGGGAAAGAGGCTGAAAAACTGTTTTTT. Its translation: CASSPGKEAEKLFF.

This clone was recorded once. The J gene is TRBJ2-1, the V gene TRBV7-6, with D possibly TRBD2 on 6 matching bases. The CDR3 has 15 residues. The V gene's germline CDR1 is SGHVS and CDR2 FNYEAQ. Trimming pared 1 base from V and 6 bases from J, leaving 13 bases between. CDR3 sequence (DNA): TGTGCCAGCAGCTTAGACCTAGCGTCCCCCAATGAGCAGTTCTTC. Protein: CASSLDLASPNEQFF.

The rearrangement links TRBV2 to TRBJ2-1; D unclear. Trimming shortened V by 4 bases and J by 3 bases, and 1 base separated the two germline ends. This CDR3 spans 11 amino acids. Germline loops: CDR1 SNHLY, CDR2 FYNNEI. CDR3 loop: CASSGYNEQFF. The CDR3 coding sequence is TGTGCCAGCAGTGGCTACAATGAGCAGTTCTTC.

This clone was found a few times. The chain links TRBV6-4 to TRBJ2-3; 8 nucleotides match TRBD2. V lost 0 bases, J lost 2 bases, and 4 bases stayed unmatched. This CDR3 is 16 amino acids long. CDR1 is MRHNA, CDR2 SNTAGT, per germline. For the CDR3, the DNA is TGTGCCAGCAGTGACTCGGCGGGGGGCTCCACAGATACGCAGTATTTT. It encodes CASSDSAGGSTDTQYF.

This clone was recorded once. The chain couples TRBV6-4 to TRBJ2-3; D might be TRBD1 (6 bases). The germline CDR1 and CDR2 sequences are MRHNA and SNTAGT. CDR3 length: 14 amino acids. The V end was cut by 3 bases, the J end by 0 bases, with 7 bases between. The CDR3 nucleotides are TGTGCCAGCAGTGAGGGGGCTAGCACAGATACGCAGTATTTT. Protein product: CASSEGASTDTQYF.

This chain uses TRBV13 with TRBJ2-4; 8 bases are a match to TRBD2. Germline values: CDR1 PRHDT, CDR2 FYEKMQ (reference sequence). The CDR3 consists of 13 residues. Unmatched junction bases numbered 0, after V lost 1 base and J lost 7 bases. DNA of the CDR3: TGTGCCAGCAGCTTAGCGGGGGGGAACATTCAGTACTTC. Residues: CASSLAGGNIQYF.

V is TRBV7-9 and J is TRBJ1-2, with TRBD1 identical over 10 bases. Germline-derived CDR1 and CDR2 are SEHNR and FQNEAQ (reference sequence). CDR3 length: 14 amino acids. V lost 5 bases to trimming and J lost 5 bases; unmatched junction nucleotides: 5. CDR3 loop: CASSPGQGTYGYTF. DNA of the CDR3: TGTGCCAGCAGCCCGGGACAGGGGACATATGGCTACACCTTC.

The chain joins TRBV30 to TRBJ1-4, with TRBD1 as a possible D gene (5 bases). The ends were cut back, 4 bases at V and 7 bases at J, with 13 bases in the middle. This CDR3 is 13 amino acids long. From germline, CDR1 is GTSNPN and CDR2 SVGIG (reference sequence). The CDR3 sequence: CAWTRGGGEKLFF. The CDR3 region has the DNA TGTGCCTGGACAAGGGGCGGGGGTGAAAAACTGTTTTTT.

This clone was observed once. The CDR3 loop reads CASSEPFTGHLNYEQYF. CDR3 DNA: TGTGCCAGCAGTGAACCCTTCACGGGCCATTTAAACTACGAGCAGTACTTC. The rearrangement links TRBV6-1 to TRBJ2-7; D gene ambiguous. The CDR3 is made up of 17 amino acids. From germline, CDR1 is MNHNS and CDR2 SASEGT. V was pared by 2 bases and J by 3 bases, with 20 bases between.

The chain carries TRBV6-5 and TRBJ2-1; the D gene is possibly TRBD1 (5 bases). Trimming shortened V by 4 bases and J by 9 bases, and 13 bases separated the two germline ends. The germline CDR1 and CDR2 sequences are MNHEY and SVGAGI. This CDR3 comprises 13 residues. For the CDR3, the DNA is TGTGCCAGCAGTTTACAGGTAGTAGGTGAGCAGTTCTTC. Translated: CASSLQVVGEQFF.

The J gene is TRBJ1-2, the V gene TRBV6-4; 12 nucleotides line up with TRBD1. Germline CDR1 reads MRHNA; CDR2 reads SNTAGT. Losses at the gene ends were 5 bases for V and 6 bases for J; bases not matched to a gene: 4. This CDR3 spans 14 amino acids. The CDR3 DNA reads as TGTGCCAGCAGTAAGGGACAGGGGGCGAATGGCTACACCTTC. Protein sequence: CASSKGQGANGYTF.

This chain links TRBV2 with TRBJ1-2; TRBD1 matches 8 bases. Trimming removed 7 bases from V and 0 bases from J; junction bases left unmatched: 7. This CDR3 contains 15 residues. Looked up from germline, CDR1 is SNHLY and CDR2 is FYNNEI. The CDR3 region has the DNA TGTGCCAGCAACGCAGGGGGCATAGCTAACTATGGCTACACCTTC. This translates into CASNAGGIANYGYTF.

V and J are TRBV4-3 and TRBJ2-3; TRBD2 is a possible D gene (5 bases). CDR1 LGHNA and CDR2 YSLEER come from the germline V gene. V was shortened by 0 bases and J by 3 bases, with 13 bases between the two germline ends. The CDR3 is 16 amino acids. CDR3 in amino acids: CASSQDRGIPTDTQYF. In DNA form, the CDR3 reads TGCGCCAGCAGCCAAGATCGAGGGATTCCGACAGATACGCAGTATTTT.

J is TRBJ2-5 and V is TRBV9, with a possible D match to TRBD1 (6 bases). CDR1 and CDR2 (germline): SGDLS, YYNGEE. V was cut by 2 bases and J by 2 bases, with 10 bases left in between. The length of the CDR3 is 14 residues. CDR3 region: CASSVGHAQETQYF. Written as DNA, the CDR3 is TGTGCCAGCAGCGTGGGACACGCGCAAGAGACCCAGTACTTC.

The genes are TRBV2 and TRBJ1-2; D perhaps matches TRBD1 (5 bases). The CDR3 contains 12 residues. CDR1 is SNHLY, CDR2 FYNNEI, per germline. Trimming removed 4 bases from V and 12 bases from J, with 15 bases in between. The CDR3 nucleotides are TGTGCCAGCAGTGGGGGACGCCCGGTTGACACCTTC. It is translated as CASSGGRPVDTF.

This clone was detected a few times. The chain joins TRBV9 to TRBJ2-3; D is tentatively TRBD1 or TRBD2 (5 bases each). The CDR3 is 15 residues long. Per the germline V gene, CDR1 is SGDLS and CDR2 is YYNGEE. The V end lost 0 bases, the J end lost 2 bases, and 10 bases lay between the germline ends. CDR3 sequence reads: CASSVAGTDTDTQYF. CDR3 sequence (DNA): TGTGCCAGCAGCGTAGCTGGGACCGACACAGATACGCAGTATTTT.

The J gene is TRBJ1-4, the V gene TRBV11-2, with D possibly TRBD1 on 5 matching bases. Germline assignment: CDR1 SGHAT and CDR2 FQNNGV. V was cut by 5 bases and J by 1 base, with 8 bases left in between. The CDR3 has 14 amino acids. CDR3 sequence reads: CASSLDITNEKLFF. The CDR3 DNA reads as TGTGCCAGCAGCCTGGACATAACTAATGAAAAACTGTTTTTT.

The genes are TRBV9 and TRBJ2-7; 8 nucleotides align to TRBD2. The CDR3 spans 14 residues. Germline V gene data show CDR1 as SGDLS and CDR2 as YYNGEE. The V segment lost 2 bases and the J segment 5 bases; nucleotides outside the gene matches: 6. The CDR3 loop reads CASSVRAGAHEQYF. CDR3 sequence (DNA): TGTGCCAGCAGCGTTAGAGCGGGGGCCCACGAGCAGTACTTC. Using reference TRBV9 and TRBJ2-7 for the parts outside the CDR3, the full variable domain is DSGVTQTPKHLITATGQRVTLRCSPRSGDLSVYWYQQSLDQGLQFLIQYYNGEERAKGNILERFSAQQFPDLHSELNLSSLELGDSALYFCASSVRAGAHEQYFGPGTRLTVT.

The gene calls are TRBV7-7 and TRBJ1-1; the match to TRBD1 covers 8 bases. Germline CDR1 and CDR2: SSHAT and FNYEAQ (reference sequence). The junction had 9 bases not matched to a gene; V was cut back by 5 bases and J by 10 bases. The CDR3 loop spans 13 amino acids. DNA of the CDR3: TGTGCCAGCAGCCCCTGGGGCAGGGGGCGAGCTTTCTTT. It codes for CASSPWGRGRAFF. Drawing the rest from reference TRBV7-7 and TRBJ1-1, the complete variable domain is GAGVSQSPRYKVTKRGQDVTLRCDPISSHATLYWYQQALGQGPEFLTYFNYEAQPDKSGLPSDRFSAERPEGSISTLTIQRTEQRDSAMYRCASSPWGRGRAFFGQGTRLTVV.

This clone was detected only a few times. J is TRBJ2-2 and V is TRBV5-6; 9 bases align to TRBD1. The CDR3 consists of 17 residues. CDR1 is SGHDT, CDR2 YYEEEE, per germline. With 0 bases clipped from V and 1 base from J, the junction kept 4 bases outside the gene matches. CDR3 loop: CASSLAPGQGNTGELFF. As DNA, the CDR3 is TGTGCCAGCAGCTTGGCACCGGGACAGGGGAACACCGGGGAGCTGTTTTTT.

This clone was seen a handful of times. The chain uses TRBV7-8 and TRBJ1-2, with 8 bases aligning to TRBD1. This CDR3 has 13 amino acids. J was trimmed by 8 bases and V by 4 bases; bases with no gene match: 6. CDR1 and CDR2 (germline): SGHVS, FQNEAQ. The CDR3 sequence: CASSSGGAGGYTF. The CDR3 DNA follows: TGTGCCAGCAGCTCAGGGGGCGCGGGCGGCTACACCTTC.

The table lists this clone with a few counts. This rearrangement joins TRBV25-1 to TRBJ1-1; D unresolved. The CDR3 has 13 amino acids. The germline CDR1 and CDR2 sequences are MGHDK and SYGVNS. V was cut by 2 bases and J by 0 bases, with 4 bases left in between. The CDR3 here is CASSEHVNTEAFF. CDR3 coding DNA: TGTGCCAGCAGTGAACATGTGAACACTGAAGCTTTCTTT.

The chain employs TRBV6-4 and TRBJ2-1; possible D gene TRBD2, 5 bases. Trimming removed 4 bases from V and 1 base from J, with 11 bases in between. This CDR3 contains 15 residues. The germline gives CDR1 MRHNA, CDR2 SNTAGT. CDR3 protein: CASSVRAESYNEQFF. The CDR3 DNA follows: TGTGCCAGCAGTGTCCGAGCGGAGTCCTACAATGAGCAGTTCTTC.

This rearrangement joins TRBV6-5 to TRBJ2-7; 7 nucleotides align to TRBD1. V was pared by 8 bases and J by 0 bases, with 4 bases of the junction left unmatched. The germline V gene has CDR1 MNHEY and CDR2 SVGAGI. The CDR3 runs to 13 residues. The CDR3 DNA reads TGTGCCAGCCTGGACAGGCTCTCCTACGAGCAGTACTTC. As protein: CASLDRLSYEQYF.

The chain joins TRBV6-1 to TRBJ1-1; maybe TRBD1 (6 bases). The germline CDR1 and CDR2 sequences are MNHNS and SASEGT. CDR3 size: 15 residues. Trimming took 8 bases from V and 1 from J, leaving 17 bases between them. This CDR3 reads CASGGAGDPNTEAFF. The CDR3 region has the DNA TGTGCCAGCGGTGGGGCAGGGGACCCGAACACTGAAGCTTTCTTT.